These 28 T cell receptor beta chains were sequenced from one sample in a study of Ad26.COV2.S vaccination and SARS-CoV-2 variants. Assay used: immunoSEQ multiplex PCR; TCRdb lists only in-frame clones, some missing. The repertoire has around 400,000 clones, around 90% of them found once; the top ten carry 10% to 15%. Treatment reported: 15 to 20 received Ad26.COV2.S at low or high dose, single or two shots; about five received placebo; per-sample allocation not given. Day 63 after the first vaccine or placebo injection was the time point for sampling. The sample in question was peripheral blood, obtained in a trial of Ad26.COV2.S vaccine versus placebo. The receptors stem from a person aged 18 to 59 who received the Ad26.COV2.S COVID-19 vaccine or a placebo.

The chain carries TRBV7-8 and TRBJ1-1; no reliable D call. Per germline, CDR1 SGHVS and CDR2 FQNEAQ. This CDR3 has 15 residues. V lost 5 bases and J lost 1, with 14 bases in between. The CDR3 DNA sequence: TGTGCCAGCAGCCAAGTGGAGGGAGGGAACACTGAAGCTTTCTTT. Translation: CASSQVEGGNTEAFF.

This rearrangement joins TRBV19 to TRBJ1-6, with 7 bases lining up with TRBD1. V dropped 0 bases and J dropped 10; count of bases not matched to a gene: 6. The germline V gene has CDR1 LNHDA and CDR2 SQIVND (reference sequence). This CDR3 region has 15 residues. CDR3 sequence reads: CASSIDRQGGSPLHF. The CDR3 nucleotides are TGTGCCAGTAGTATAGATCGACAGGGTGGCTCACCCCTCCACTTT. Drawing the rest from reference TRBV19 and TRBJ1-6, the complete variable domain is DGGITQSPKYLFRKEGQNVTLSCEQNLNHDAMYWYRQDPGQGLRLIYYSQIVNDFQKGDIAEGYSVSREKKESFPLTVTSAQKNPTAFYLCASSIDRQGGSPLHFGNGTRLTVT.

This sequence joins TRBV28 and TRBJ1-4; 7 bases agree with TRBD1. CDR3 length: 14 residues. Germline CDR1 and CDR2: MDHEN and SYDVKM. Trimming took 4 bases from V and 8 from J; bases not matched to a gene: 7. Written as DNA, the CDR3 is TGTGCCAGCAGTTCCGACAGGGCTCGAGAAAAACTGTTTTTT. Its translation is CASSSDRAREKLFF.

This clone was recorded once. This chain connects TRBV30 to TRBJ2-7, with 10 nucleotides matching TRBD1. The CDR3 contains 15 residues. Looked up from germline, CDR1 is GTSNPN and CDR2 is SVGIG (reference sequence). The V gene end was trimmed by 0 bases and the J gene end by 6 bases; junction bases not matched to a gene: 8. The CDR3, as DNA: TGTGCCTGGAGTGTGGGACAGGGGCTTCTCCTCGAGCAGTACTTC. It specifies CAWSVGQGLLLEQYF.

The chain joins TRBV27 to TRBJ2-3; 16 bases are shared with TRBD2. The V and J ends lost 3 bases and 4 bases, in that order; junction bases with no gene match: 10. Germline assignment: CDR1 MNHEY and CDR2 SMNVEV (reference sequence). The CDR3 runs 19 residues. CDR3 DNA: TGTGCCAGCAGTTTTACCACGGGACTAGCGGGAGGGGGAGCAGATACGCAGTATTTT. Translated, it gives CASSFTTGLAGGGADTQYF.

V is TRBV19 and J is TRBJ2-1, with 7 nucleotides matching TRBD1. The CDR3 covers 15 residues. In germline, CDR1 is LNHDA, CDR2 SQIVND (reference sequence). With 2 bases clipped from V and 8 bases from J, the junction kept 9 bases outside the gene matches. CDR3 in amino acids: CASSIPGQDWDEQFF. The CDR3 region has the DNA TGTGCCAGTAGTATACCCGGACAGGACTGGGATGAGCAGTTCTTC.

The chain has TRBV6-5 and TRBJ1-1, with D unresolved. Trimming took off 11 bases at V and 1 base at J, with 14 bases between the two ends. The CDR3 length is 13 residues. Germline V gene data show CDR1 as MNHEY and CDR2 as SVGAGI. The CDR3 region is CACGESANTEAFF. The CDR3 DNA is TGTGCCTGCGGGGAATCAGCGAACACTGAAGCTTTCTTT.

As for this clone: The identical CDR3 is also encoded by other nucleotide sequences in the sample. The gene calls are TRBV7-2 and TRBJ2-7; D not certain. CDR3 length equals 11 residues. From germline, CDR1 is SGHTA and CDR2 FQGNSA. V was trimmed by 6 bases and J by 2 bases, leaving 5 bases between them. Here the CDR3 reads CASSSAYEQYF. The CDR3 DNA reads TGTGCCAGCAGTTCAGCCTACGAGCAGTACTTC.

The chain joins TRBV19 to TRBJ2-5, with D perhaps assigned TRBD1 or TRBD2 (6 bases each). Germline CDR1 LNHDA, CDR2 SQIVND (reference sequence). The V and J ends lost 4 bases and 5 bases respectively, with 14 bases between them. There are 14 residues in the CDR3. The CDR3 reads CASSKDRRGETQYF. CDR3 bases: TGTGCCAGTAGTAAAGACAGGAGGGGGGAGACCCAGTACTTC.

This chain joins TRBV19 and TRBJ1-5; TRBD1 is a possible D gene (5 bases). The length of the CDR3 is 12 residues. With 11 bases removed from V and 3 bases from J, the gap between germline ends came to 11 bases. Germline loops: CDR1 LNHDA, CDR2 SQIVND (reference sequence). CDR3 bases: TGTGCCGGAGGGGCTTCCAATCAGCCCCAGCATTTT. This codes for CAGGASNQPQHF.

This sequence joins TRBV5-5 and TRBJ2-1, with 13 positions matching TRBD2. V lost 3 bases and J lost 4; bases outside the gene matches: 7. This CDR3 comprises 17 residues. Looked up from germline, CDR1 is SGHKS and CDR2 is YYEKEE (reference sequence). CDR3 coding DNA: TGTGCCAGCAGCTCGGGACTAGCGGGACGTCTTTACAATGAGCAGTTCTTC. Amino acids: CASSSGLAGRLYNEQFF.

With regard to this clone: This specimen includes other DNA sequences encoding the same CDR3. This chain links TRBV28 with TRBJ1-2, with a tentative D call TRBD1 (6 bases). Germline V gene data show CDR1 as MDHEN and CDR2 as SYDVKM. The CDR3 covers 12 residues. V lost 3 bases to trimming and J lost 5 bases, with 7 bases between them. The CDR3: CASSLQGYGYTF. CDR3 in DNA: TGTGCCAGCAGTTTGCAGGGGTATGGCTACACCTTC.

This sequence joins TRBV4-1 and TRBJ2-3, with D unclear. This CDR3 has 14 residues. Germline CDR1 and CDR2: MGHRA and YSYEKL. The V and J ends lost 0 bases and 1 base respectively, with 5 bases between them. Here the CDR3 reads CASSQDHRTDTQYF. The CDR3 DNA is TGCGCCAGCAGCCAAGACCACCGCACAGATACGCAGTATTTT.

The rearrangement joins TRBV2 to TRBJ1-2, with 7 bases aligning to TRBD1. This CDR3 comprises 16 residues. From germline, CDR1 is SNHLY and CDR2 FYNNEI. V trimming: 4 bases; J trimming: 8 bases; junction bases outside the gene matches: 16. The CDR3 here is CASSATPRGVGVGYTF. The CDR3, as DNA: TGTGCCAGCAGTGCCACACCCAGGGGGGTGGGGGTAGGCTACACCTTC.

The genes are TRBV6-6 and TRBJ1-2; 7 bases align to TRBD1. Trimming removed 2 bases from V and 10 bases from J; junction bases left unmatched: 4. The CDR3 contains 12 residues. Germline CDR1 reads MNHNY; CDR2 reads SVGAGI (reference sequence). In nucleotides, the CDR3 is TGTGCCAGCAGTTACGCGGGACAGCTCTACACCTTC. This gives the protein CASSYAGQLYTF.

This clone was observed a few times. The V gene is TRBV19, the J gene TRBJ1-5, with D unresolved. There are 12 residues in the CDR3. The germline V gene encodes CDR1 LNHDA and CDR2 SQIVND (reference sequence). Between the trimmed V and J ends, which lost 5 bases and 4 bases, there was a span of 6 bases. The CDR3 nucleotides read TGTGCCAGTAGTCAGGAGAATCAGCCCCAGCATTTT. As protein: CASSQENQPQHF.

The J gene is TRBJ1-1, the V gene TRBV5-1, with D uncertain. The CDR3 spans 12 residues. The V gene's germline CDR1 is SGHRS and CDR2 YFSETQ. Trimming shortened V by 5 bases and J by 3 bases, and 8 bases separated the two germline ends. The CDR3 coding sequence is TGCGCCAGCAGGGGGTCGGACACTGAAGCTTTCTTT. The encoded protein is CASRGSDTEAFF.

The rearrangement joins TRBV5-4 to TRBJ1-1; a possible D gene is TRBD1 (6 bases). In germline, CDR1 is SGHNT, CDR2 YYREEE (reference sequence). The CDR3 length is 14 residues. Between the trimmed V and J ends, which lost 1 base and 1 base, there was a span of 8 bases. CDR3 loop: CASSLRRGNTEAFF. The DNA of the CDR3 is TGTGCCAGCAGCTTGCGCAGGGGGAACACTGAAGCTTTCTTT.

The chain has TRBV10-2 and TRBJ1-4; a weak D match, TRBD1 (5 bases). Trimming pared 8 bases from V and 0 bases from J, leaving 7 bases between. In germline, CDR1 is WSHSY, CDR2 SAAADI. The CDR3 is 13 amino acids. In nucleotides, the CDR3 is TGCGCCAGCGGGGCAGCAACTAATGAAAAACTGTTTTTT. The encoded protein is CASGAATNEKLFF.

J is TRBJ1-1 and V is TRBV5-4, with 9 bases matching TRBD1. The germline V gene has CDR1 SGHNT and CDR2 YYREEE (reference sequence). Germline trimming cut 4 bases from V and 1 base from J; bases unmatched to any gene: 8. CDR3 size: 16 residues. In DNA form, the CDR3 reads TGTGCCAGCAGCCCAATACCGGGACAGGGGAACACTGAAGCTTTCTTT. Encoded protein: CASSPIPGQGNTEAFF.

The chain uses TRBV15 and TRBJ1-3; 9 nucleotides match TRBD1. Per the germline V gene, CDR1 is LNHNV and CDR2 is YYDKDF (reference sequence). V shed 2 bases, J shed 1 base, and the junction held 18 bases outside the gene matches. This CDR3 comprises 21 residues. CDR3 region: CATSRWETGTGNARSGNTIYF. The CDR3 DNA reads TGTGCCACCAGCAGATGGGAAACCGGGACAGGGAATGCCAGGTCTGGAAACACCATATATTTT.

V and J are TRBV6-5 and TRBJ2-7; possible D gene TRBD1, 6 bases. V lost 2 bases, J lost 3 bases, and 14 bases lay in between. Germline CDR1 reads MNHEY; CDR2 reads SVGAGI. The CDR3 consists of 15 residues. CDR3 in DNA: TGTGCCAGCAGTTACGCAGGACAGTCCAGCTACGAGCAGTACTTC. This sequence encodes CASSYAGQSSYEQYF.

The chain couples TRBV6-5 to TRBJ2-2; perhaps TRBD2 as D (5 bases). This CDR3 has 13 residues. Germline CDR1 reads MNHEY; CDR2 reads SVGAGI. V was pared by 6 bases and J by 8 bases, with 13 bases between. The CDR3 DNA is TGTGCCAGCAGAGGAGGCCTTTTGGGGGAGCTGTTTTTT. This codes for CASRGGLLGELFF.

The rearrangement uses TRBV29-1 and TRBJ2-2, with TRBD2 matching over 11 bases. The CDR3 loop spans 14 amino acids. V gave up 5 bases and J gave up 4 bases; unmatched junction bases: 3. Germline CDR1 and CDR2: SQVTM and ANQGSEA. CDR3 DNA sequence: TGCAGCGTTTTGACTAGCGGGATCACCGGGGAGCTGTTTTTT. It encodes CSVLTSGITGELFF.

The chain joins TRBV28 to TRBJ2-5, with 9 bases identical to TRBD1. V gave up 6 bases and J gave up 1 base; unmatched junction bases: 6. Germline V CDR1 and CDR2: MDHEN, SYDVKM. This CDR3 region has 15 residues. The CDR3 loop is CASRPSDRGQETQYF. The CDR3 nucleotides read TGTGCCAGCAGACCCTCGGACAGGGGCCAAGAGACCCAGTACTTC.

CDR3 coding DNA: TGTGCCAGCAGCTTGGTAAACCGAGGCTCACCCCTCCACTTT. It is translated as CASSLVNRGSPLHF. The chain combines TRBV7-2 with TRBJ1-6; D gene ambiguous. The CDR3 is made up of 14 amino acids. V gave up 3 bases and J gave up 10 bases, with 13 bases separating them. CDR1 and CDR2 (germline): SGHTA, FQGNSA. Full variable domain (outside the CDR3, taken from reference TRBV7-2 and TRBJ1-6): GAGVSQSPSNKVTEKGKDVELRCDPISGHTALYWYRQSLGQGLEFLIYFQGNSAPDKSGLPSDRFSAERTGGSVSTLTIQRTQQEDSAVYLCASSLVNRGSPLHFGNGTRLTVT.

Only one count was recorded for this clone. This rearrangement joins TRBV15 to TRBJ2-3; TRBD2 matches at 10 bases. Unmatched junction bases numbered 14, after V lost 5 bases and J lost 3 bases. This CDR3 region has 18 residues. Germline CDR1 is LNHNV and CDR2 is YYDKDF (reference sequence). The CDR3 DNA reads as TGTGCCACCAGCCCTCTGGGAACCGGGACTAGCGTTACAGATACGCAGTATTTT. This codes for CATSPLGTGTSVTDTQYF.

This clone was counted a few times. V and J are TRBV5-5 and TRBJ1-6, with TRBD1 matching over 9 bases. The germline V gene has CDR1 SGHKS and CDR2 YYEKEE (reference sequence). The CDR3 totals 18 residues. V gave up 0 bases and J gave up 5 bases; unmatched junction bases: 9. The CDR3 sequence is CASSLAGQGTINNSPLHF. Here the CDR3 DNA reads TGTGCCAGCAGCTTGGCAGGACAGGGGACTATCAATAATTCACCCCTCCACTTT.